This TCR beta chain was documented in a study of T cell responses to AZD1222 COVID-19 vaccine. About this clone: No antigen is known for it.

V lost 4 bases, J lost 0 bases, and 19 bases lay in between. CDR3 length equals 18 residues. Libraries were prepared by immunoSEQ multiplex PCR; TCRdb keeps only in-frame clonotypes and omits some of them. This table has about 170,000 clones, just over 90% appearing once. General study points: Elevations in Spike-specific TCR breadth and depth followed administration of two AZD1222 doses. There were vaccine-associated CD4 TCRs across spike, dominant at 160-218 and 743-854.

This TCR was sampled from an adult in good health. The sample was peripheral blood, taken on day 0 of AZD1222 vaccination. The chain recombines TRBV23-1 with TRBJ2-4, with D hard to call. TRBV23-1 is annotated as an ORF whose role is uncertain. In nucleotides, the CDR3 is TGCGCCAGCAGTCCTTCCAATGACCCATCACTAGCCAAAAACATTCAGTACTTC. Protein product: CASSPSNDPSLAKNIQYF.